This T cell receptor beta chain was identified in a study of blood T cell repertoires in COVID-19. Study-level background: Both acute and convalescent COVID-19 samples were obtained from the United States, Italy and Spain. PBMCs, B-cell-depleted T cells, or T cells provided the cDNA or gDNA that made up the material.

The assay was immunoSEQ multiplex PCR, and TCRdb's table has in-frame clones only and misses some. The data hold over 100,000 clones, with approximately 78% observed a single time. Trimming took off 7 bases at V and 1 base at J, with 7 bases between the two ends. CDR3 length: 13 residues. Germline CDR1 is SNHLY and CDR2 is FYNNEI. Sequenced input: peripheral blood. The gene calls are TRBV2 and TRBJ2-2, with D perhaps TRBD1 (5 bases). The receptor was derived from a man in his sixties with active or convalescent COVID-19. In nucleotides, the CDR3 is TGTGCCAGCAATACAGGGAACACCGGGGAGCTGTTTTTT. This sequence encodes CASNTGNTGELFF.